The text below deals with one T cell receptor beta chain. The antigen is not known. Amplified TCR beta CDR3 regions derived from RNA transcripts. HTBI primers were used for first-round RT-PCR of the TCR CDR3. TCRdb independently ran MiXCR on the multiplex PCR reads; one entry per CDR3 protein. Among 550,000 to 600,000 distinct CDR3 sequences, roughly 46% were seen once, and the ten largest hold over 15%. This CDR3 spans 14 amino acids. With 8 bases removed from V and 3 bases from J, the gap between germline ends came to 16 bases. The germline V gene has CDR1 LNHNV and CDR2 YYDKDF (reference sequence). The record originates from a study of T cells in Graves' hyperthyroidism and ophthalmopathy. Study-wide results and caveats: The majority of expanded thyroid clonotypes above 0.001 also appeared in blood. The model made its ophthalmopathy prediction, and onset followed a median approximately six months later. By a 13 V-J model, ophthalmopathy was set apart from stable hyperthyroidism.

Diagnoses used clinical symptoms, serum thyroxine and TRAb, thyroid ultrasound and orbital computed tomography. The receptor was isolated from an adult woman with Graves' disease, either hyperthyroidism or ophthalmopathy (not recorded which). The sample consisted of peripheral blood or thyroid tissue (not recorded which). The chain recombines TRBV15 with TRBJ1-2; maybe TRBD1 (5 bases). The CDR3 sequence is CATSLGEGYYGYTF. CDR3 sequence (DNA): TGTGCCACCTCTCTAGGGGAGGGTTACTATGGCTACACCTTC.